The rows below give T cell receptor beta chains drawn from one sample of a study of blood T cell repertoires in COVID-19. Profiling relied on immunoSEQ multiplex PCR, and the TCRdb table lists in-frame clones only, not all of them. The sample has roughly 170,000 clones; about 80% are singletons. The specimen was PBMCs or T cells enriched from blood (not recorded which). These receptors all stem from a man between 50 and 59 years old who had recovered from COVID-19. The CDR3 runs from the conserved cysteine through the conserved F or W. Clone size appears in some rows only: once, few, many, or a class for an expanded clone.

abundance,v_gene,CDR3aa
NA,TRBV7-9,CASSLVLANSPLHF
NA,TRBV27,CASSLKQGYSTEAFF
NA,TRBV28,CASSPTRLFGGYTF
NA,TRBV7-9,CASSSQQGSYGYTF
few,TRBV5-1,CASSYGTGQETQYF
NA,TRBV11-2,CASSLDLGLAGYNEQFF
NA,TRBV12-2,CASRQRRLIYTEAFF
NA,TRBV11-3,CASSSGDSYEQYF
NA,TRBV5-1,CASSLIPAGNNEQFF
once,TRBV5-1,CASSPSGGVAGELFF
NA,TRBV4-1,CASSHPGRGIQYF
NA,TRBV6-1,CASSPPGHVYGYTF
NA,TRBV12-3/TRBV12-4,CASSFGDYQLGYF
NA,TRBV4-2,CASSPWSGGAGEQYF
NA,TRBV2,CASSAGDGNTIYF
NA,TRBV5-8,CASSSQGALGNQPQHF
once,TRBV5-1,CASSFESGGPAFF
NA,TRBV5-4,CASSPDRASYNSPLHF
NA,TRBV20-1,CSASVWDRTDTQYF
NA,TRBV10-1,CASSEGGSSDTQYF
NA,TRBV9,CASSREDRGVYGYTF
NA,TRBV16,CASSRHGTDWMGGYTF
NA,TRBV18,CASSQSAEAFF
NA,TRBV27,CASSYEVGSNQPQHF
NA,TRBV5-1,CASSRNRGREYGYTF
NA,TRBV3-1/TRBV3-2,CASSQDYSGNQPQHF
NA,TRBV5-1,CASSLGATGNSPLHF
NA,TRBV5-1,CASSEASGGSREQYF
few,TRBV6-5,CASSRAGNYGYTF
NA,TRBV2,CASSPESEQFF
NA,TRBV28,CASWGGRSPYGYTF
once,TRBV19,CASSTDRHQPQHF
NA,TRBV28,CASSPRRNTEAFF
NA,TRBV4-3,CASSQDVLGQGRTSTDTQYF
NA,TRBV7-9,CASSSSRSGSSPLHF
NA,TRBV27,CASSWAGRVNTEAFF
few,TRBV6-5,CASPRPGAPFRYTF
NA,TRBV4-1,CASSQYGRDPSFF
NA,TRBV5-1,CASRQETEAFF
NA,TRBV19,CASSILTGGYNSPLHF
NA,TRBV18,CASSPGQLSFTEAFF
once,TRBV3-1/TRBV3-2,CASSQGSGFTYGYTF